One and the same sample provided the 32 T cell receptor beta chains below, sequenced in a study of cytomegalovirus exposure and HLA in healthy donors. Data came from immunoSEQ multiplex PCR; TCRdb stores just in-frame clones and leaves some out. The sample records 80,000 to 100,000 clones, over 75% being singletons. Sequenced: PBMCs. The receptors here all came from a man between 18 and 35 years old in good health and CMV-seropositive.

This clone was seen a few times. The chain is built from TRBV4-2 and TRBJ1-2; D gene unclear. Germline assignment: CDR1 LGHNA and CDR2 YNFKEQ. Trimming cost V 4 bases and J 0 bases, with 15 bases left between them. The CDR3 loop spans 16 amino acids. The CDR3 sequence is CASSLSARETNYGYTF. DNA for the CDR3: TGTGCCAGCAGCCTGTCTGCGAGGGAAACTAACTATGGCTACACCTTC.

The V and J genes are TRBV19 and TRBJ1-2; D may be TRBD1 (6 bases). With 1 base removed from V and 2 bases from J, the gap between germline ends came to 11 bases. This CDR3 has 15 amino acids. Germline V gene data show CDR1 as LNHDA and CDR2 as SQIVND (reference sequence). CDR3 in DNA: TGTGCCAGTAGTATAGGGACAGAAGTGAACTATGGCTACACCTTC. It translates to CASSIGTEVNYGYTF.

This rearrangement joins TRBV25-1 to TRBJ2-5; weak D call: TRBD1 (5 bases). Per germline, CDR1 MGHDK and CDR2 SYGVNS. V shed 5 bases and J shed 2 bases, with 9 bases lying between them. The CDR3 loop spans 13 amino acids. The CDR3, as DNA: TGTGCCAGCAGTACAGGTGTTCAAGAGACCCAGTACTTC. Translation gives CASSTGVQETQYF.

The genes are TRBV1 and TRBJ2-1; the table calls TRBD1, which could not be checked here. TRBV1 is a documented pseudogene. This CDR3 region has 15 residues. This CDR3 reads CTSNPLPSSYNEQFF. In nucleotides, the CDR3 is TGCACCAGCAACCCTCTCCCCAGCTCCTACAATGAGCAGTTCTTC.

The CDR3 protein is CATSREGGVRPQHF. CDR3 sequence (DNA): TGTGCCACCAGCAGAGAGGGGGGGGTTCGGCCCCAGCATTTT. This sequence joins TRBV15 and TRBJ1-5; D might be TRBD1 (5 bases). Trimming shortened V by 0 bases and J by 9 bases, and 12 bases separated the two germline ends. Germline V lookup: CDR1 LNHNV, CDR2 YYDKDF (reference sequence). This CDR3 region has 14 residues.

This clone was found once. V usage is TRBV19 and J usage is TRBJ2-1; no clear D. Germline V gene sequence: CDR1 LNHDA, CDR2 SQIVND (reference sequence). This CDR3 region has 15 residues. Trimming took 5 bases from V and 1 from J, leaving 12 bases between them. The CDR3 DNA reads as TGTGCCAGTAGTCACCCGGGTTTATCCTACAATGAGCAGTTCTTC. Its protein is CASSHPGLSYNEQFF.

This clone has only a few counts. The CDR3 protein is CASSQVRRGVDGSPLHF. The CDR3 DNA reads TGTGCCAGCAGCCAAGTGCGCAGGGGGGTGGATGGTTCACCCCTCCACTTT. The V gene is TRBV4-2, the J gene TRBJ1-6; 7 positions match TRBD1. CDR3 length: 17 residues. V lost 1 base to trimming and J lost 9 bases; unmatched junction nucleotides: 12. Germline CDR1 and CDR2: LGHNA and YNFKEQ.

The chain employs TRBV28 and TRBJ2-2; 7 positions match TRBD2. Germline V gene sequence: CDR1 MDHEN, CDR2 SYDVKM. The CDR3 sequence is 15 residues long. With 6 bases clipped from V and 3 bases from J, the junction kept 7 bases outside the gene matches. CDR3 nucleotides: TGTGCCAGCAGGCCCCCCGGACTAGACACCGGGGAGCTGTTTTTT. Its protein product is CASRPPGLDTGELFF.

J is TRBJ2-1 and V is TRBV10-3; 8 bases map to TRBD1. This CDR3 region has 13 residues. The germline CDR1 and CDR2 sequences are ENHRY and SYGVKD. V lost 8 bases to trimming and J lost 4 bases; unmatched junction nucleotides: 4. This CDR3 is CAIAGQEYNEQFF. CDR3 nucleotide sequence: TGTGCCATCGCGGGACAGGAGTACAATGAGCAGTTCTTC.

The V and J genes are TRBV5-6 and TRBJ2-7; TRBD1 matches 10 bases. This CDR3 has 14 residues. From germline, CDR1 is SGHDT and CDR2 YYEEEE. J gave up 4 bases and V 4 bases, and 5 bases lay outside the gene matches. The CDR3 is CASSGTGDYYEQYF. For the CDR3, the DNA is TGTGCCAGCAGCGGGACAGGGGATTATTACGAGCAGTACTTC.

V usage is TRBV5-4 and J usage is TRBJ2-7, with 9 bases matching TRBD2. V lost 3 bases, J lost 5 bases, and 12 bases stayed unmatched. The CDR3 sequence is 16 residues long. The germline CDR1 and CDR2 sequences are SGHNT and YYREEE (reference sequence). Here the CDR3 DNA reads TGTGCCAGCAGCTCTAACCCCGGGACTAGCCCCGACGAGCAGTACTTC. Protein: CASSSNPGTSPDEQYF.

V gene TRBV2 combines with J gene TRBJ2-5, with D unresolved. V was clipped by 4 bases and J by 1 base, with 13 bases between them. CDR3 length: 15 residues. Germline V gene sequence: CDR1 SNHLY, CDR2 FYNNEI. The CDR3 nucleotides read TGTGCCAGCAGTGTATTCCCCCCAGGCCAAGAGACCCAGTACTTC. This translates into CASSVFPPGQETQYF. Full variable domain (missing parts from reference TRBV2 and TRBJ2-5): EPEVTQTPSHQVTQMGQEVILRCVPISNHLYFYWYRQILGQKVEFLVSFYNNEISEKSEIFDDQFSVERPDGSNFTLKIRSTKLEDSAMYFCASSVFPPGQETQYFGPGTRLLVL.

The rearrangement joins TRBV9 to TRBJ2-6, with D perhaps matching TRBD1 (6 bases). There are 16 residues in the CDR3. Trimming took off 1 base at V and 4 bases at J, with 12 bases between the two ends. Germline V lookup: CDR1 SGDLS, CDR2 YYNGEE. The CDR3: CASSVYGGVGANVLTF. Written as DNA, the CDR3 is TGTGCCAGCAGCGTATATGGGGGCGTAGGGGCCAACGTCCTGACTTTC.

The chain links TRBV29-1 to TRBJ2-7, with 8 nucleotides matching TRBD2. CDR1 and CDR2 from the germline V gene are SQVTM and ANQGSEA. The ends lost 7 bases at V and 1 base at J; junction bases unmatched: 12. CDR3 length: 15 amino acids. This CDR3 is CSAATRLARSYEQYF. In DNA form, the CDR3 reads TGCAGCGCAGCAACACGACTAGCGAGATCCTACGAGCAGTACTTC.

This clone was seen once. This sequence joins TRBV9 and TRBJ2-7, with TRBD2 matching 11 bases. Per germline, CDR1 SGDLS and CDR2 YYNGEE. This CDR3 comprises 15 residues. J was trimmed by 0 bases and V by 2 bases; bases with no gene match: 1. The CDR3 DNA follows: TGTGCCAGCAGCGTGGGACTAGCGGACTCCTACGAGCAGTACTTC. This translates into CASSVGLADSYEQYF.

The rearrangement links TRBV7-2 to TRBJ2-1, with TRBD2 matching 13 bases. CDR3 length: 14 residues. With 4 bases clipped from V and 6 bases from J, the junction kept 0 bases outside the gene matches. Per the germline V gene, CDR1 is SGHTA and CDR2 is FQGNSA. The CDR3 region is CASSWTSGGNEQFF. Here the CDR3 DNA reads TGTGCCAGCAGCTGGACTAGCGGGGGCAATGAGCAGTTCTTC.

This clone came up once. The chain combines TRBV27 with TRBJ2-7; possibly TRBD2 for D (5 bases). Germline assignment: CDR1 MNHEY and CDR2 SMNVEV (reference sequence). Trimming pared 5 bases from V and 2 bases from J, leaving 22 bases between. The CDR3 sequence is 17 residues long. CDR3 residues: CASSTSLRDWDAYEQYF. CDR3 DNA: TGTGCCAGCAGTACAAGCCTCCGGGATTGGGATGCCTACGAGCAGTACTTC.

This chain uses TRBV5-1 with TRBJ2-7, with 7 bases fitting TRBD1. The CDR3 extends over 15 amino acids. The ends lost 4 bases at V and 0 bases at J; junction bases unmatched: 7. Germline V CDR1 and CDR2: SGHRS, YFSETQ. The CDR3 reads CASSPRTGSSYEQYF. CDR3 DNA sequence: TGCGCCAGCAGCCCACGGACAGGAAGCTCCTACGAGCAGTACTTC.

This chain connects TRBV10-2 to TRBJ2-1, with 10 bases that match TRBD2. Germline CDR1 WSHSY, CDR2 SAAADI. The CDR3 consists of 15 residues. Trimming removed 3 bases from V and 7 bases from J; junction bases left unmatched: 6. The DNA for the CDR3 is TGCGCCAGCAGTGAAGCCAGCGGGAGGGCTAATGAGCAGTTCTTC. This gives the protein CASSEASGRANEQFF.

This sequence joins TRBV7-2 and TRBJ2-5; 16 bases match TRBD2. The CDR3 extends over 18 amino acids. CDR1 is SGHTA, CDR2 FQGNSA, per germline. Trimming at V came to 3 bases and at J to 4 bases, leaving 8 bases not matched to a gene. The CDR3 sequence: CASSLLPGLAGGGETQYF. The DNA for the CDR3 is TGTGCCAGCAGCTTGCTACCGGGACTAGCGGGGGGGGGAGAGACCCAGTACTTC.

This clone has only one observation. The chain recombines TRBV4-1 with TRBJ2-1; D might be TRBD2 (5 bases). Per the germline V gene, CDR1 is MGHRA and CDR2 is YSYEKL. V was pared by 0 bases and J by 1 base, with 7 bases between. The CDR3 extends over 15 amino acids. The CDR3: CASSQDEGSYNEQFF. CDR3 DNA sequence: TGCGCCAGCAGCCAAGATGAGGGTTCCTACAATGAGCAGTTCTTC.

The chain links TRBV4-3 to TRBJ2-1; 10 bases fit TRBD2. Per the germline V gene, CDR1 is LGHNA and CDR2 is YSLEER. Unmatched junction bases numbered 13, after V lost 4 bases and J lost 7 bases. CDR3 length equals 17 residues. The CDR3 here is CASSPQNLAGAVNEQFF. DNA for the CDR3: TGCGCCAGCAGCCCCCAAAATCTAGCGGGGGCCGTGAATGAGCAGTTCTTC.

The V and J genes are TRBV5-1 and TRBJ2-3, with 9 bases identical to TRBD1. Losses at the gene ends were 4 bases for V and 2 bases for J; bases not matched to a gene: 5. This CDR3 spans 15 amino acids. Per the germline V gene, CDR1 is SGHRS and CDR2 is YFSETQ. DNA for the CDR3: TGCGCCAGCAGCAGGGGACAGGGAGCCACAGATACGCAGTATTTT. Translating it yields CASSRGQGATDTQYF.

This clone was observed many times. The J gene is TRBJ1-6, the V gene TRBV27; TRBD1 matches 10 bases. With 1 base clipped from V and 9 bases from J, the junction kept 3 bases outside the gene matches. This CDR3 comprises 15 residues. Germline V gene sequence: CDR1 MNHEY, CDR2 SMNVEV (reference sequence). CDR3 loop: CASSLLGTGVSPLHF. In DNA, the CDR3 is TGTGCCAGCAGTTTATTGGGGACAGGGGTTTCACCCCTCCACTTT.

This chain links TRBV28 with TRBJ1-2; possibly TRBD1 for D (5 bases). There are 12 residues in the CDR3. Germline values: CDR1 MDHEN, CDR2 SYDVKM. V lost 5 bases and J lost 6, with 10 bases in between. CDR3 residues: CASSARVDGYTF. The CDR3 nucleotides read TGTGCCAGCAGTGCCAGGGTGGATGGCTACACCTTC.

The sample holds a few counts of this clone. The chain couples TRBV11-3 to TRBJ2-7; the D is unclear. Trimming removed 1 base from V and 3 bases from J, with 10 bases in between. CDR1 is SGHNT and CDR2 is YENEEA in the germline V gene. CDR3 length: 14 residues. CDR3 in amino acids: CASSLGRIGYEQYF. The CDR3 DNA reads TGTGCCAGCAGCTTAGGTCGCATCGGCTACGAGCAGTACTTC.

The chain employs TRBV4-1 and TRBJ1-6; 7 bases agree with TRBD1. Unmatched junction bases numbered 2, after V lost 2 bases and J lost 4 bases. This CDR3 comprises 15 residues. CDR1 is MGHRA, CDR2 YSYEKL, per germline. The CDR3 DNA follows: TGCGCCAGCAGCCAACAGACAGGGTATAATTCACCCCTCCACTTT. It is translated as CASSQQTGYNSPLHF.

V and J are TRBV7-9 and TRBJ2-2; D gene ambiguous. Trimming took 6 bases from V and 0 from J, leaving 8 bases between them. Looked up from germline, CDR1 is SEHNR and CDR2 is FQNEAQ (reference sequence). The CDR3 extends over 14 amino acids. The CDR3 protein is CASRRNTNTGELFF. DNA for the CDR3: TGTGCCAGCAGGCGGAATACGAACACCGGGGAGCTGTTTTTT.

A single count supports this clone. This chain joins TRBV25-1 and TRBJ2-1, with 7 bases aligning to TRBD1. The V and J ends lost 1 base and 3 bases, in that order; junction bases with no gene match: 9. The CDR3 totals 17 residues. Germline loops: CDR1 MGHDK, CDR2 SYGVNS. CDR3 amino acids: CASSELQGEADYNEQFF. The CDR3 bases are TGTGCCAGCAGTGAATTGCAGGGGGAAGCCGACTACAATGAGCAGTTCTTC.

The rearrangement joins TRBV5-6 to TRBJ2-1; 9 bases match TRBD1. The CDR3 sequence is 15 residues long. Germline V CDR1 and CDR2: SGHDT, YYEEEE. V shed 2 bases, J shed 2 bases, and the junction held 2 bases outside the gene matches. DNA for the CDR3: TGTGCCAGCAGCTTCGGGGACAGGGCCTACAATGAGCAGTTCTTC. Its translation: CASSFGDRAYNEQFF.

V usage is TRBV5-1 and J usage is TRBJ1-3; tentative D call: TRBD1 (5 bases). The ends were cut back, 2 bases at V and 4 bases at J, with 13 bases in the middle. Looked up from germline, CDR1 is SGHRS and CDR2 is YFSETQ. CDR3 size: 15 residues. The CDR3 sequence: CASSFTGVGGNTIYF. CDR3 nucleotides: TGCGCCAGCAGCTTTACGGGGGTAGGAGGAAACACCATATATTTT. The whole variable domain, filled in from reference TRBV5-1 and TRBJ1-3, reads KAGVTQTPRYLIKTRGQQVTLSCSPISGHRSVSWYQQTPGQGLQFLFEYFSETQRNKGNFPGRFSGRQFSNSRSEMNVSTLELGDSALYLCASSFTGVGGNTIYFGEGSWLTVV.

The CDR3 spells CASSQPSTPNYGYTF. Here the CDR3 DNA reads TGCGCCAGCAGCCAACCTAGTACACCGAACTATGGCTACACCTTC. The chain recombines TRBV4-1 with TRBJ1-2; D gene ambiguous. CDR1 and CDR2 from the germline V gene are MGHRA and YSYEKL. Trimming shortened V by 2 bases and J by 2 bases, and 12 bases separated the two germline ends. The CDR3 totals 15 residues.